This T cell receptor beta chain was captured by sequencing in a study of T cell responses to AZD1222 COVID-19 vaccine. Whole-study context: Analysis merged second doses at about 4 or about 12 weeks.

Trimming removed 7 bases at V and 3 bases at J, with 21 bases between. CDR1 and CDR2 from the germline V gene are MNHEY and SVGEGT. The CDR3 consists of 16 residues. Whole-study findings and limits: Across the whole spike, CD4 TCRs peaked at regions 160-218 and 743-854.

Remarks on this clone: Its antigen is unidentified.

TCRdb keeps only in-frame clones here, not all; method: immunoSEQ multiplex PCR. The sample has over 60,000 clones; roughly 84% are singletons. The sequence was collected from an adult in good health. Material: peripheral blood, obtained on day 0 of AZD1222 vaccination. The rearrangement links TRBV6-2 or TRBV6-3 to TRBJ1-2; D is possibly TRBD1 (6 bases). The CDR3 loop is CASTPTVGGGYYGYTF. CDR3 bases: TGTGCCAGCACCCCGACGGTGGGGGGCGGCTACTATGGCTACACCTTC.